This T cell receptor (beta chain) appears in the sequencing data of a study of Graves' ophthalmopathy and Graves' hyperthyroidism. Germline V gives CDR1 SSHAT, CDR2 FNYEAQ (reference sequence). The CDR3 contains 14 residues. As the template, RNA transcripts were used to amplify TCR beta CDR3 regions. Following a first-round RT-PCR that used HTBI primers, a second-round multiplex PCR was carried out. TCRdb reanalysed the multiplex PCR reads using MiXCR and keeps one entry per CDR3 protein. The table lists roughly 230,000 distinct CDR3 sequences, around a fifth of them singletons. This clonotype appeared many times. The germline gene is not matched at one end of the junction; a read error may be the cause. Out of 9 to 10 ml of fresh peripheral blood, PBMCs were obtained.

Sequenced: peripheral blood. The sequence was collected from a woman between 45 and 65 years old with Graves' ophthalmopathy. This sequence joins TRBV7-7 and TRBJ2-1; TRBD1 matches at 8 bases. The CDR3 protein is CASSLDRGGNEQFF. CDR3 nucleotides: TGTGCTAGCAGCTTAGACAGGGGTGGAAATGAGCAGTTCTTC.